In this sample, the clone carrying this T cell receptor (beta chain) turned up a few times. The CDR3 is made up of 13 amino acids. V trimming: 3 bases; J trimming: 10 bases; junction bases outside the gene matches: 9. The germline V gene encodes CDR1 SQVTM and CDR2 ANQGSEA. The data are from a study of T-cell reconstitution after alpha-beta-depleted transplantation in children. A library of TCRbeta sequences, prepared with unique molecular identifiers, was generated. TCRdb redid the calling of the PCR reads with MiXCR, one entry per CDR3 protein. The sample carries 200,000 to 250,000 distinct CDR3 sequences, about 12% recorded once.

This chain uses TRBV29-1 with TRBJ2-1; 7 bases map to TRBD2. The source of this sequence is a human donor who donated a stem cell graft to a child with acute lymphoblastic leukemia. Here the sequenced sample was PBMCs from the stem cell graft donor, taken from the stem cell graft. CDR3 coding DNA: TGCAGCGTTGATACTGCGGGGGACCGCGAGCAGTTCTTC. It specifies CSVDTAGDREQFF.